The 2 T cell receptor beta chains presented below share a single source sample, sequenced in a study of early T cells in non-severe SARS-CoV-2 infection. One entry per CDR3 protein results from TCRdb running MiXCR on the 5' RACE reads. The sample consists of 35,000 to 50,000 distinct CDR3 sequences, 7.1% of them appearing once. Sequencing used whole blood. All receptors come from an adult who was a healthcare worker with PCR-confirmed SARS-CoV-2 infection or an uninfected control (not recorded which).

This clonotype was seen a handful of times. The V gene is TRBV20-1, the J gene TRBJ2-5; possibly TRBD1 for D (5 bases). Germline V gene sequence: CDR1 DFQATT, CDR2 SNEGSKA (reference sequence). V was trimmed by 5 bases and J by 4 bases, leaving 20 bases between them. This CDR3 is 15 amino acids long. CDR3 coding DNA: TGCAGTGCTGAAGAAGGGGCAGGGAATCGAGAGACCCAGTACTTC. Amino acid sequence: CSAEEGAGNRETQYF.

The chain has TRBV6-5 and TRBJ2-3; 9 positions agree with TRBD2. Per germline, CDR1 MNHEY and CDR2 SVGAGI. V trimming: 2 bases; J trimming: 8 bases; junction bases outside the gene matches: 11. The CDR3 is made up of 16 amino acids. The CDR3 here is CASSYDSGGPGGTQYF. The CDR3 DNA sequence: TGTGCCAGCAGTTACGATAGCGGGGGCCCCGGGGGTACGCAGTATTTT.